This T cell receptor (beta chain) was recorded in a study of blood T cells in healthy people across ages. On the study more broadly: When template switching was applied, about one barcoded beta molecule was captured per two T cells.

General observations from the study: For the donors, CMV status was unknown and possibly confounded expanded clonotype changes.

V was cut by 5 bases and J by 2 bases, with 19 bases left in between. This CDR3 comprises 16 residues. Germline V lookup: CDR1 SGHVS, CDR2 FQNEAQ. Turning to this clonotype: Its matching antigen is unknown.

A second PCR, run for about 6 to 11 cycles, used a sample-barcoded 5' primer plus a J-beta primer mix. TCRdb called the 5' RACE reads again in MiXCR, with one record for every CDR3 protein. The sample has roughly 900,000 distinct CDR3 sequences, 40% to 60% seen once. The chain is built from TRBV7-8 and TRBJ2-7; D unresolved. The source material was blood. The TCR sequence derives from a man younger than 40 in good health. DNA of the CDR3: TGTGCCAGCAGCCCACCAAAGGCCTACCAGACCTACGAGCAGTACTTC. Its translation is CASSPPKAYQTYEQYF.